This TCR beta chain was found in a study of T cells in Graves' hyperthyroidism and ophthalmopathy. From RNA transcripts, TCR beta CDR3 regions were amplified. An initial round of RT-PCR targeting the TCR CDR3 relied on the HTBI primer set. TCRdb passed the multiplex PCR reads through MiXCR, listing each CDR3 protein once. The data hold around 300,000 distinct CDR3 sequences, with roughly 15% observed a single time. The CDR3 contains 12 residues. Trimming removed 6 bases from V and 9 bases from J, with 15 bases in between. The germline V gene has CDR1 DFQATT and CDR2 SNEGSKA (reference sequence). The study excluded patients with uncontrolled infection, other autoimmune disease, pregnancy or lactation.

This clonotype was obtained from a woman in her 40s with Graves' hyperthyroidism. The rearrangement uses TRBV20-1 and TRBJ2-1, with TRBD1 as a possible D gene (6 bases). The sequencing sample was made of blood. CDR3 loop: CSAQGQGREQFF. CDR3 sequence (DNA): TGCAGTGCACAGGGACAAGGGCGTGAGCAGTTCTTC.